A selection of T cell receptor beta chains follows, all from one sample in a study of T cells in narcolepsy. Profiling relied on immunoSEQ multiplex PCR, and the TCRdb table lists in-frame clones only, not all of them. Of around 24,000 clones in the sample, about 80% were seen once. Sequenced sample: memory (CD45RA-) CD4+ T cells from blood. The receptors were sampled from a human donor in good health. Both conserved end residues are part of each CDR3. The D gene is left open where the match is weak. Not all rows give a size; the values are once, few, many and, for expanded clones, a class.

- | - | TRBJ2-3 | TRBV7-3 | CASSASRGLRTDTQYF | TGTGCCAGCAGCGCCTCTCGAGGGCTACGCACAGATACGCAGTATTTT
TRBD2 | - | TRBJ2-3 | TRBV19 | CASSIAGGHSGTQYF | TGTGCCAGTAGTATCGCGGGGGGGCATAGTGGTACGCAGTATTTT
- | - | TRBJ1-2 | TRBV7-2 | CASSLAGSGGYTF | TGTGCCAGCAGCTTAGCCGGGTCAGGCGGCTACACCTTC
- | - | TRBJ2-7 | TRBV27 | CASSLYPEAAYEQYF | TGTGCCAGCAGTTTGTATCCAGAAGCCGCCTACGAGCAGTACTTC
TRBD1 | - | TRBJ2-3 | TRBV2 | CASSAGTGSTDTQYF | TGTGCCAGCAGTGCCGGGACAGGGTCCACAGATACGCAGTATTTT
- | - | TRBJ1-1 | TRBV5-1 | CASSLLLENTEAFF | TGCGCCAGCAGCTTACTTTTGGAGAACACTGAAGCTTTCTTT
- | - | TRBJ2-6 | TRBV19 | CASSISVRGANVLTF | TGTGCCAGTAGTATATCCGTTCGAGGGGCCAACGTCCTGACTTTC
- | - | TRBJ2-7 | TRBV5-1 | CASSALGNTYEQYF | TGCGCCAGCAGCGCACTAGGAAATACCTACGAGCAGTACTTC
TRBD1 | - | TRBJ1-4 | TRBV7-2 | CASSPRQGAREKLFF | TGTGCCAGCAGCCCGCGACAGGGGGCTCGTGAAAAACTGTTTTTT
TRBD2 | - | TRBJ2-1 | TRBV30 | CASEGEGYNEQFF | TGTGCCTCAGAAGGGGAGGGATACAATGAGCAGTTCTTC
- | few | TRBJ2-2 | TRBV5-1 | CASSFAVRDTGELFF | TGCGCCAGCAGCTTTGCCGTCAGGGACACCGGGGAGCTGTTTTTT
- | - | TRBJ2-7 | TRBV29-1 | CSVRGRGSYEQYF | TGCAGCGTTAGGGGGCGGGGGTCCTACGAGCAGTACTTC
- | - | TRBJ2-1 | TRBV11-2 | CASSLDFWELGYNEQFF | TGTGCCAGCAGCTTAGATTTTTGGGAACTGGGCTACAATGAGCAGTTCTTC
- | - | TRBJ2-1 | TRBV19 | CASSIGGSYNEQFF | TGTGCCAGTAGTATCGGAGGCTCCTACAATGAGCAGTTCTTC
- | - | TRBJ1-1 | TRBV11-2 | CASSLDPFAQTGAFF | TGTGCCAGCAGCTTAGATCCATTTGCACAAACGGGGGCTTTCTTT
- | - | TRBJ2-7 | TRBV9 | CASSVEQQSYEQYF | TGTGCCAGCAGCGTAGAGCAGCAATCCTACGAGCAGTACTTC
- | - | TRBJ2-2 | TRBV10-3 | CAISRTGELFF | TGTGCCATCTCGCGCACCGGGGAGCTGTTTTTT
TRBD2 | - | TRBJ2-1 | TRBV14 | CASSQVRGTSGRSYNEQFF | TGTGCCAGCAGCCAAGTAAGGGGGACTAGCGGGAGGTCCTACAATGAGCAGTTCTTC
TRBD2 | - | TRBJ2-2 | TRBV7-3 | CASSAAGGVTGELFF | TGTGCCAGCAGCGCCGCGGGGGGAGTCACCGGGGAGCTGTTTTTT
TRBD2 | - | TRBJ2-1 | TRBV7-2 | CASSLRGSSYNEQFF | TGTGCCAGCAGCTTACGCGGGAGCTCCTACAATGAGCAGTTCTTC
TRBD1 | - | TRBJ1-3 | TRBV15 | CATSRDGEQGSGNTIYF | TGTGCCACCAGCAGAGATGGGGAACAGGGGAGCGGAAACACCATATATTTT
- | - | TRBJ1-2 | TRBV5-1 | CASSPSPGSNYGYTF | TGCGCCAGCAGCCCCTCTCCCGGGTCTAACTATGGCTACACCTTC
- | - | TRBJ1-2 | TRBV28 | CASSSRLGNGYTF | TGTGCCAGCAGTTCCCGGTTAGGCAATGGCTACACCTTC
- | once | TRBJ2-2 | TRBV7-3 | CASSRDKNTGELFF | TGTGCCAGCAGCCGCGACAAGAACACCGGGGAGCTGTTTTTT
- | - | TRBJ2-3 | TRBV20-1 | CSASAGDTQYF | TGCAGTGCTTCCGCGGGAGATACGCAGTATTTT
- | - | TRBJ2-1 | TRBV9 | CASSRELSSYNEQFF | TGTGCCAGCAGCCGAGAATTAAGCTCCTACAATGAGCAGTTCTTC